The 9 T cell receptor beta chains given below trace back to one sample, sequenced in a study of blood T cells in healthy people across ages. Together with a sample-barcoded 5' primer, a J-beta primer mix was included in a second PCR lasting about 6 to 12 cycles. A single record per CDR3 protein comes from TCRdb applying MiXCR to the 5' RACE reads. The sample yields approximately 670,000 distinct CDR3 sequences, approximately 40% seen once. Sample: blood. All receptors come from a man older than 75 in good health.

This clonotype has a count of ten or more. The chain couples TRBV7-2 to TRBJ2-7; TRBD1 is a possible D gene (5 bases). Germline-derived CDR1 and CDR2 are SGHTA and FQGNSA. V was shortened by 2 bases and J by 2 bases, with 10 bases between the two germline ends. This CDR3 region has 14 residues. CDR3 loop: CASSLPGKPYEQYF. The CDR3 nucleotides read TGTGCCAGCAGCTTACCAGGGAAGCCCTACGAGCAGTACTTC.

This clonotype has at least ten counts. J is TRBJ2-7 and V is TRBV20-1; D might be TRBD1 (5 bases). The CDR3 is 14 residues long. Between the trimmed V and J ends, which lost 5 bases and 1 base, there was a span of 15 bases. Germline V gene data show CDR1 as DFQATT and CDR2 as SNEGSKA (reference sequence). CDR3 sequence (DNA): TGCAGTGCTTACTCCCGACAGAAGTCCTACGAGCAGTACTTC. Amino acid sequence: CSAYSRQKSYEQYF.

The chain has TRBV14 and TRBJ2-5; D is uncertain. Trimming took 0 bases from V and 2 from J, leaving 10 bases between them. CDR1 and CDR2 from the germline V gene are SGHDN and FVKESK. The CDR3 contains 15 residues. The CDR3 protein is CASSQDLRAQETQYF. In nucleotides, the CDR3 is TGTGCCAGCAGCCAAGATCTTAGGGCTCAAGAGACCCAGTACTTC.

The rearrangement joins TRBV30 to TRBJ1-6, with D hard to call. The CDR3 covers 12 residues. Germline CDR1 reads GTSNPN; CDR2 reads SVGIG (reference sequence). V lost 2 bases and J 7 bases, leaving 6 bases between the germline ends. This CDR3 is CAWSSVNSPLHF. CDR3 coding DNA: TGTGCCTGGAGTAGCGTGAATTCACCCCTCCACTTT.

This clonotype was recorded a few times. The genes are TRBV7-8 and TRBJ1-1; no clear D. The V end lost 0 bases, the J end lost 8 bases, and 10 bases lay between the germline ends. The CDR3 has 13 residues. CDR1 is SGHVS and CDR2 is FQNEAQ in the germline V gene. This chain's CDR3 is CASSLAIRNEAFF. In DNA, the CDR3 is TGTGCCAGCAGCTTAGCTATTAGGAACGAAGCTTTCTTT.

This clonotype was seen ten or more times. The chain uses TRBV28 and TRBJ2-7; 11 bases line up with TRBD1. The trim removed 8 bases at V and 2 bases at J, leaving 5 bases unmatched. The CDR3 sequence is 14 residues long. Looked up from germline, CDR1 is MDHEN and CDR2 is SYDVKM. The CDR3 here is CASEGTGGTYEQYF. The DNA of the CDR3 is TGTGCCAGCGAAGGGACAGGGGGAACCTACGAGCAGTACTTC.

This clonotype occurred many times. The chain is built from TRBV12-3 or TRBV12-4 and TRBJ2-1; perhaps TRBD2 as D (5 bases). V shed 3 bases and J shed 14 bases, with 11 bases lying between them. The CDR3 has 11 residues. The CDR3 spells CASSLLREEFF. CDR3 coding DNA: TGTGCCAGCAGTTTGTTACGGGAAGAGTTCTTC.

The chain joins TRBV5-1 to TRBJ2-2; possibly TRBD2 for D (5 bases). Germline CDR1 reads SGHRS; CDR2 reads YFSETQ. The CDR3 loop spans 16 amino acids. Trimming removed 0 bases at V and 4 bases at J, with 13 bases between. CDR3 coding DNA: TGCGCCAGCAGCTTGGCCACGGGGATGGGCACCGGGGAGCTGTTTTTT. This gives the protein CASSLATGMGTGELFF.

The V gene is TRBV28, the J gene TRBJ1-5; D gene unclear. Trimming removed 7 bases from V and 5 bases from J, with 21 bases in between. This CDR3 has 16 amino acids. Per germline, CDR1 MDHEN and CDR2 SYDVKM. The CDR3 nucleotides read TGTGCCAGCACACCACGGAACGGAGGGTGGGATCAGCCCCAGCATTTT. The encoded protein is CASTPRNGGWDQPQHF.